The 29 T cell receptor beta chains given below trace back to one sample, sequenced in a study of spatial heterogeneity in lung cancer. Time point noted: sample taken at primary tumor resection. TCRs were sequenced from unsorted whole RNA of tumor, nontumor lung or PBMC. TCRdb used MiXCR to reprocess the 5' RACE reads, holding one entry per CDR3 protein. Among 40,000 to 50,000 distinct CDR3 sequences listed, about an eighth were seen once. The specimen comprised PBMCs, sampled at surgery. These receptors originate from a male donor with early-stage non-small cell lung cancer.

A few counts support this clonotype. The rearrangement uses TRBV7-2 and TRBJ2-1; D call uncertain. With 5 bases removed from V and 2 bases from J, the gap between germline ends came to 16 bases. The CDR3 is 16 residues long. Per germline, CDR1 SGHTA and CDR2 FQGNSA. CDR3 protein: CASSPLPGSPYNEQFF. In nucleotides, the CDR3 is TGTGCCAGCAGCCCTCTCCCGGGTAGCCCCTACAATGAGCAGTTCTTC.

This clonotype showed up many times. This chain links TRBV4-3 with TRBJ2-7; no clear D gene. The germline gives CDR1 LGHNA, CDR2 YSLEER. CDR3 size: 13 residues. Trimming left V 0 bases short and J 6 bases short, with 9 bases between. The DNA for the CDR3 is TGCGCCAGCAGCCAAGATGACCTTCTCGAGCAGTACTTC. As protein: CASSQDDLLEQYF.

CDR3 residues: CASSGDREAYNEQFF. The CDR3 DNA reads as TGTGCCAGCAGCGGGGACAGGGAAGCGTACAATGAGCAGTTCTTC. This chain joins TRBV5-6 and TRBJ2-1; 9 bases agree with TRBD1. Trimming at V came to 4 bases and at J to 4 bases, leaving 6 bases not matched to a gene. CDR3 size: 15 residues. In germline, CDR1 is SGHDT, CDR2 YYEEEE.

This clonotype was recorded at least ten times. The chain carries TRBV2 and TRBJ2-3, with 9 bases matching TRBD2. The CDR3 has 18 residues. V was clipped by 6 bases and J by 1 base; unmatched bases: 14. Per the germline V gene, CDR1 is SNHLY and CDR2 is FYNNEI. The CDR3 region is CASRRGAGGFLGTDTQYF. CDR3 DNA: TGTGCCAGCAGACGAGGAGCGGGAGGTTTTTTGGGCACAGATACGCAGTATTTT. Based on the CDR3 plus reference TRBV2 and TRBJ2-3, the full variable domain is EPEVTQTPSHQVTQMGQEVILRCVPISNHLYFYWYRQILGQKVEFLVSFYNNEISEKSEIFDDQFSVERPDGSNFTLKIRSTKLEDSAMYFCASRRGAGGFLGTDTQYFGPGTRLTVL.

This clonotype has only a few counts. The chain joins TRBV5-4 to TRBJ2-2; the D gene is possibly TRBD2 (7 bases). Germline CDR1 SGHNT, CDR2 YYREEE (reference sequence). The CDR3 has 15 amino acids. The V end lost 2 bases, the J end lost 0 bases, and 8 bases lay between the germline ends. The DNA for the CDR3 is TGTGCCAGCAGCTTCGGGGGGCCGAACACCGGGGAGCTGTTTTTT. This gives the protein CASSFGGPNTGELFF.

V usage is TRBV7-2 and J usage is TRBJ2-5, with TRBD1 as a possible D gene (6 bases). CDR3 size: 16 residues. Germline assignment: CDR1 SGHTA and CDR2 FQGNSA. V gave up 4 bases and J gave up 2 bases, with 17 bases separating them. The CDR3 spells CASSSLLGGPQETQYF. CDR3 nucleotide sequence: TGTGCCAGCAGCTCTCTCCTAGGGGGACCTCAAGAGACCCAGTACTTC.

This chain connects TRBV12-3 or TRBV12-4 to TRBJ1-5, with D unresolved. Deletions cut 8 bases from V and 5 bases from J, with 13 bases between. The CDR3 length is 13 residues. CDR3 sequence (DNA): TGTGCCAGCCGGGCGGGCGGGCATCAGCCCCAGCATTTT. Residues: CASRAGGHQPQHF.

This clonotype has more than one count but fewer than ten. The chain uses TRBV20-1 and TRBJ2-3; no firm D call. The CDR3 has 13 amino acids. Germline-derived CDR1 and CDR2 are DFQATT and SNEGSKA (reference sequence). V was pared by 4 bases and J by 4 bases, with 12 bases between. CDR3 in DNA: TGCAGTGCTATCTTAGTACGCGCAGATACGCAGTATTTT. Translating it yields CSAILVRADTQYF.

The chain has TRBV7-3 and TRBJ1-1; no clear D gene. Germline lookup yields CDR1 SGHTA and CDR2 FQGTGA. The CDR3 extends over 14 amino acids. V was clipped by 1 base and J by 1 base, with 7 bases between them. CDR3 loop: CASSLSSANTEAFF. In DNA, the CDR3 is TGTGCCAGCAGCTTAAGTTCCGCGAACACTGAAGCTTTCTTT.

The table lists this clonotype with a few counts. The chain recombines TRBV20-1 with TRBJ2-5; 12 bases are shared with TRBD2. CDR1 is DFQATT, CDR2 SNEGSKA, per germline (reference sequence). This CDR3 has 17 residues. V trimming: 2 bases; J trimming: 2 bases; junction bases outside the gene matches: 9. The CDR3 sequence is CSARTRLAGDSQETQYF. The CDR3 nucleotides are TGCAGTGCTAGAACTCGACTAGCGGGGGATAGTCAAGAGACCCAGTACTTC.

This clonotype showed up just a few times. The chain links TRBV3-1 to TRBJ1-6; 10 bases align to TRBD1. Germline assignment: CDR1 LGHDT and CDR2 YNNKEL (reference sequence). V gave up 4 bases and J gave up 10 bases; unmatched junction bases: 7. This CDR3 comprises 15 residues. The CDR3 nucleotides read TGTGCCAGCAGCCCCACCGGGACAGGGGTATCACCCCTCCACTTT. Protein sequence: CASSPTGTGVSPLHF.

The V and J genes are TRBV15 and TRBJ2-5; no clear D. Between the trimmed V and J ends, which lost 0 bases and 2 bases, there was a span of 7 bases. The germline V gene has CDR1 LNHNV and CDR2 YYDKDF (reference sequence). The CDR3 length is 14 residues. CDR3 region: CATSRDVGQETQYF. CDR3 DNA: TGTGCCACCAGCAGAGATGTGGGGCAAGAGACCCAGTACTTC. The variable domain in full, completed from reference TRBV15 and TRBJ2-5, reads DAMVIQNPRYQVTQFGKPVTLSCSQTLNHNVMYWYQQKSSQAPKLLFHYYDKDFNNEADTPDNFQSRRPNTSFCFLDIRSPGLGDTAMYLCATSRDVGQETQYFGPGTRLLVL.

This chain joins TRBV29-1 and TRBJ2-3; D is unclear. Per germline, CDR1 SQVTM and CDR2 ANQGSEA. The CDR3 is 13 amino acids. Trimming left V 7 bases short and J 8 bases short, with 19 bases between. CDR3 loop: CSEPGSSQSTQYF. CDR3 nucleotides: TGCAGCGAGCCGGGCAGCTCACAGAGTACGCAGTATTTT.

A few counts support this clonotype. The CDR3 nucleotides are TGCAGTGCTAGTCCACGAACAGTTTTTTATAGCAATCAGCCCCAGCATTTT. This translates into CSASPRTVFYSNQPQHF. The chain carries TRBV20-1 and TRBJ1-5; D unclear. Trimming took 3 bases from V and 0 from J, leaving 18 bases between them. The CDR3 extends over 17 amino acids. The germline V gene encodes CDR1 DFQATT and CDR2 SNEGSKA (reference sequence).

This clonotype was detected a few times. This chain joins TRBV10-2 and TRBJ2-2, with 7 positions matching TRBD1. The CDR3 totals 16 residues. The V segment lost 2 bases and the J segment 4 bases; nucleotides outside the gene matches: 7. Germline assignment: CDR1 WSHSY and CDR2 SAAADI. CDR3 loop: CASSEGTGAGTGELFF. The CDR3 nucleotides are TGCGCCAGCAGTGAGGGCACAGGGGCGGGCACCGGGGAGCTGTTTTTT.

This clonotype has only a few counts. The chain employs TRBV6-4 and TRBJ2-1; D is unresolved. Germline V CDR1 and CDR2: MRHNA, SNTAGT. The CDR3 consists of 15 residues. V lost 3 bases to trimming and J lost 4 bases, with 13 bases between them. CDR3 in DNA: TGTGCCAGCAGTGAAGACCCGGCGGCATACAATGAGCAGTTCTTC. This codes for CASSEDPAAYNEQFF.

There are a few counts of this clonotype. The gene calls are TRBV12-3 or TRBV12-4 and TRBJ2-6; D is perhaps TRBD1 (6 bases). V was pared by 4 bases and J by 0 bases, with 16 bases between. This CDR3 contains 18 residues. The CDR3 region is CASSSGRGKFSGANVLTF. In DNA form, the CDR3 reads TGTGCCAGCAGTTCTGGCAGGGGAAAGTTCTCTGGGGCCAACGTCCTGACTTTC.

By sample fraction, this clonotype is medium-sized. V usage is TRBV29-1 and J usage is TRBJ2-3, with 7 bases lining up with TRBD1. V trimming: 0 bases; J trimming: 1 base; junction bases outside the gene matches: 1. This CDR3 spans 14 amino acids. Germline lookup yields CDR1 SQVTM and CDR2 ANQGSEA. The CDR3 spells CSVEEGQRTDTQYF. The CDR3 nucleotides read TGCAGCGTTGAAGAGGGACAGCGCACAGATACGCAGTATTTT.

This clonotype was observed a handful of times. V and J are TRBV7-9 and TRBJ2-7, with D tentatively TRBD2 (5 bases). This CDR3 contains 14 residues. Per the germline V gene, CDR1 is SEHNR and CDR2 is FQNEAQ (reference sequence). Trimming took off 3 bases at V and 3 bases at J, with 12 bases between the two ends. CDR3 nucleotide sequence: TGTGCCAGCAGCTTTCCCGGGGATTTCTACGAGCAGTACTTC. It encodes CASSFPGDFYEQYF.

The table lists this clonotype with many counts. The CDR3 spells CASTALMPGSVPQYF. In nucleotides, the CDR3 is TGCGCCAGCACCGCCCTCATGCCCGGATCCGTACCCCAGTACTTC. The rearrangement links TRBV23-1 to TRBJ2-5, with D unclear. TRBV23-1 is sorted into the ORF group, with uncertain function. The CDR3 sequence is 15 residues long. V gave up 7 bases and J gave up 9 bases, with 24 bases separating them.

This clonotype was counted a few times. The genes are TRBV20-1 and TRBJ2-7; D might be TRBD1 (7 bases). Germline V gene sequence: CDR1 DFQATT, CDR2 SNEGSKA (reference sequence). With 6 bases removed from V and 5 bases from J, the gap between germline ends came to 11 bases. CDR3 length equals 11 residues. CDR3 in DNA: TGCAGTGCCGGCGGGACAGACGAGCAGTACTTC. Translation: CSAGGTDEQYF.

Only a few counts were recorded for this clonotype. V gene TRBV6-6 combines with J gene TRBJ2-2; 7 nucleotides align to TRBD1. CDR1 MNHNY and CDR2 SVGAGI come from the germline V gene (reference sequence). V shed 0 bases and J 2 bases; nucleotides not matched to a gene: 3. This CDR3 is 16 amino acids long. The DNA for the CDR3 is TGTGCCAGCAGTTACTCGACAGGGATAAACACCGGGGAGCTGTTTTTT. Amino acids: CASSYSTGINTGELFF.

CDR3 sequence: CASSFALTAYEQYF. In DNA, the CDR3 is TGCGCCAGCAGCTTTGCGCTGACGGCGTACGAGCAGTACTTC. The chain joins TRBV5-1 to TRBJ2-7; D is undetermined. Germline lookup yields CDR1 SGHRS and CDR2 YFSETQ. The CDR3 is made up of 14 amino acids. V was shortened by 2 bases and J by 4 bases, with 13 bases between the two germline ends. Drawing the rest from reference TRBV5-1 and TRBJ2-7, the complete variable domain is KAGVTQTPRYLIKTRGQQVTLSCSPISGHRSVSWYQQTPGQGLQFLFEYFSETQRNKGNFPGRFSGRQFSNSRSEMNVSTLELGDSALYLCASSFALTAYEQYFGPGTRLTVT.

A few counts support this clonotype. The J gene is TRBJ1-1, the V gene TRBV12-5; D call uncertain. The germline V gene encodes CDR1 LGHNT and CDR2 FRNRAP. The CDR3 loop spans 16 amino acids. The germline V and J ends were trimmed by 1 base and 1 base, with 13 bases remaining between them. This CDR3 reads CASGLAAGSGNTEAFF. The CDR3 nucleotides read TGTGCTAGTGGTTTGGCCGCCGGGAGCGGGAACACTGAAGCTTTCTTT.

This clonotype was detected a few times. The V gene is TRBV4-3, the J gene TRBJ2-1, with D tentatively TRBD2 (7 bases). The CDR3 loop spans 17 amino acids. V lost 4 bases and J lost 6, with 22 bases in between. Germline loops: CDR1 LGHNA, CDR2 YSLEER. CDR3 loop: CASSRGGGEDLSNEQFF. CDR3 nucleotide sequence: TGCGCCAGCAGCCGAGGAGGGGGGGAGGACCTTTCCAATGAGCAGTTCTTC.

This CDR3 reads CASSLGRTTYNEQFF. Written as DNA, the CDR3 is TGTGCCAGCAGCTTGGGTCGGACGACCTACAATGAGCAGTTCTTC. This chain joins TRBV5-5 and TRBJ2-1; D uncertain. Germline V lookup: CDR1 SGHKS, CDR2 YYEKEE (reference sequence). This CDR3 comprises 15 residues. Trimming left V 0 bases short and J 2 bases short, with 9 bases between.

V gene TRBV19 combines with J gene TRBJ2-7; 9 bases map to TRBD1. The V and J ends lost 3 bases and 3 bases, in that order; junction bases with no gene match: 6. Per germline, CDR1 LNHDA and CDR2 SQIVND (reference sequence). The CDR3 totals 15 residues. CDR3 sequence (DNA): TGTGCCAGTAGTATTCCGGACAGGGGTGGCTACGAGCAGTACTTC. Its translation: CASSIPDRGGYEQYF.

J is TRBJ2-1 and V is TRBV28; D possibly corresponds to TRBD2 (6 bases). The CDR3 is 15 amino acids. The germline V and J ends were trimmed by 2 bases and 7 bases, with 15 bases remaining between them. Germline V CDR1 and CDR2: MDHEN, SYDVKM. The CDR3 region has the DNA TGTGCCAGCAGTTTAGGGGGGAGTCGAAGTAATGAGCAGTTCTTC. It specifies CASSLGGSRSNEQFF.

The CDR3 bases are TGTGCCAGCAGCCCGCAACCCTCGGCTGAAGCTTTCTTT. Amino acid sequence: CASSPQPSAEAFF. The chain is built from TRBV7-9 and TRBJ1-1; unclear D gene. V was cut by 5 bases and J by 6 bases, with 13 bases left in between. The CDR3 sequence is 13 residues long. The germline V gene encodes CDR1 SEHNR and CDR2 FQNEAQ (reference sequence).